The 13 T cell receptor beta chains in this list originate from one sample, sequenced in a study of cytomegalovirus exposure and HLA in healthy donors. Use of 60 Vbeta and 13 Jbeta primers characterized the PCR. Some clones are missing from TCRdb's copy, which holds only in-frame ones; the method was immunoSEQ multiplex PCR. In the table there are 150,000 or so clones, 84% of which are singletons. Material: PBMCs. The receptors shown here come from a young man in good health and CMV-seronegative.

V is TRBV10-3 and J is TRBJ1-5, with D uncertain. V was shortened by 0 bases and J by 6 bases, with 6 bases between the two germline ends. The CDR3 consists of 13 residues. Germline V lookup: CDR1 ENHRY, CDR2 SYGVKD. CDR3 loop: CAISESKSQPQHF. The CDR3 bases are TGTGCCATCAGTGAGTCGAAGAGTCAGCCCCAGCATTTT.

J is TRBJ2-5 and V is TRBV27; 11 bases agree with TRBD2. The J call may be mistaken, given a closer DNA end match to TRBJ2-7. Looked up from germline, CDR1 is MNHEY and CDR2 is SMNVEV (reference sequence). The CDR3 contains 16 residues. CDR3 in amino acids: CASSSLAGLAAYEQYF. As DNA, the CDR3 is TGTGCCAGCAGTTCCCTCGCGGGACTAGCGGCCTACGAGCAGTACTTC.

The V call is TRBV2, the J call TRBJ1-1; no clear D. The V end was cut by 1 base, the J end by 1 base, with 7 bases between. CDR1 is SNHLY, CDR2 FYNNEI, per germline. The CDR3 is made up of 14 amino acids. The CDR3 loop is CASSEDGRNTEAFF. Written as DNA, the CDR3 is TGTGCCAGCAGTGAAGATGGGCGGAACACTGAAGCTTTCTTT.

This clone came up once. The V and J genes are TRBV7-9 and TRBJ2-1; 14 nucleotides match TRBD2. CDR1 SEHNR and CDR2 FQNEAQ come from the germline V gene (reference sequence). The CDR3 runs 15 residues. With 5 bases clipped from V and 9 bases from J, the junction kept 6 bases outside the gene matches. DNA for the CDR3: TGTGCCAGCAGCACCGGGACTAGCGGGAGAGGTGAGCAGTTCTTC. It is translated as CASSTGTSGRGEQFF.

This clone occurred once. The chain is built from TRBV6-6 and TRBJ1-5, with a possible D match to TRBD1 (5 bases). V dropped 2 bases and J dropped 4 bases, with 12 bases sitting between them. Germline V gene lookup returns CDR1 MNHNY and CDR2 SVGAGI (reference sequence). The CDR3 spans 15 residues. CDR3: CASSYTRGGNQPQHF. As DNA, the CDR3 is TGTGCCAGCAGTTACACGCGGGGGGGAAATCAGCCCCAGCATTTT.

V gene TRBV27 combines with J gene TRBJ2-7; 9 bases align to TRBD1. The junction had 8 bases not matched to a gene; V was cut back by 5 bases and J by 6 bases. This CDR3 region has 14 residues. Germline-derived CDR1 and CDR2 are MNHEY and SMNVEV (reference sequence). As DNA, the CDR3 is TGTGCCAGCAGTGGCGAAAGGACAGGGGTCGAGCAGTACTTC. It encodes CASSGERTGVEQYF.

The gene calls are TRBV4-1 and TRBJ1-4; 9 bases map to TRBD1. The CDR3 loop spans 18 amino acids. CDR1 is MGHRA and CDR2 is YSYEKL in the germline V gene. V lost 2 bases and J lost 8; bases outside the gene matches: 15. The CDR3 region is CASSQLLAGGTGREKLFF. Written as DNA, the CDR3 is TGCGCCAGCAGCCAACTCCTAGCGGGCGGGACAGGGAGAGAAAAACTGTTTTTT.

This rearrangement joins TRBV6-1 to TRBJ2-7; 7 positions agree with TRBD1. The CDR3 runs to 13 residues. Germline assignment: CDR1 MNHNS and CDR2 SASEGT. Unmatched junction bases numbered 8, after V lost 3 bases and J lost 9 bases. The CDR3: CASSDQQGIGQYF. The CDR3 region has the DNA TGTGCCAGCAGTGACCAACAGGGGATCGGGCAGTACTTC.

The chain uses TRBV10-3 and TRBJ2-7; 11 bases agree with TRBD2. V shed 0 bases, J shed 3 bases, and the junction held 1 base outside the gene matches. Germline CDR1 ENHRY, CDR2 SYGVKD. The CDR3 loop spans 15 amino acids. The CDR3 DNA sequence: TGTGCCATCAGTGAGTCAACTAGCGGGGGCTACGAGCAGTACTTC. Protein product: CAISESTSGGYEQYF.

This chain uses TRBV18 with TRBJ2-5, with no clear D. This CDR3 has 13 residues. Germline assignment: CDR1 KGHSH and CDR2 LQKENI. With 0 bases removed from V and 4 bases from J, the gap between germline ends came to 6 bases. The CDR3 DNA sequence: TGTGCCAGCTCACCACCCCCGGGAGAGACCCAGTACTTC. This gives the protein CASSPPPGETQYF.

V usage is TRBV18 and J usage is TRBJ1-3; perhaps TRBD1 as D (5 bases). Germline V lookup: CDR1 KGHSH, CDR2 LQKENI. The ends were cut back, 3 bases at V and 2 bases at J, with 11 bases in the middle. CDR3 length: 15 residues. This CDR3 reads CASSPAGPPGNTIYF. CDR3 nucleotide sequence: TGTGCCAGCTCACCCGCAGGGCCCCCTGGAAACACCATATATTTT.

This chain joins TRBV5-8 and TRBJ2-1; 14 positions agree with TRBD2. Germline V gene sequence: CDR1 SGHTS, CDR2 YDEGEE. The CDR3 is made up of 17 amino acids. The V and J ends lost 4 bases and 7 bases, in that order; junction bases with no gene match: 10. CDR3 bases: TGTGCCAGCAGCGCACGACTAGCGGGAGGGCCCCGTAATGAGCAGTTCTTC. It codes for CASSARLAGGPRNEQFF.

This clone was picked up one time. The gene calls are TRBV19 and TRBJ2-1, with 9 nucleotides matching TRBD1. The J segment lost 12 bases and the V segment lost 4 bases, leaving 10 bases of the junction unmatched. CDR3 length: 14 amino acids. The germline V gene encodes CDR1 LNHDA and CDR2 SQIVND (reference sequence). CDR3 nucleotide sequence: TGTGCCAGTAGTAAAACCCGGGACAGGGATTGGCAGTTCTTC. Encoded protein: CASSKTRDRDWQFF.